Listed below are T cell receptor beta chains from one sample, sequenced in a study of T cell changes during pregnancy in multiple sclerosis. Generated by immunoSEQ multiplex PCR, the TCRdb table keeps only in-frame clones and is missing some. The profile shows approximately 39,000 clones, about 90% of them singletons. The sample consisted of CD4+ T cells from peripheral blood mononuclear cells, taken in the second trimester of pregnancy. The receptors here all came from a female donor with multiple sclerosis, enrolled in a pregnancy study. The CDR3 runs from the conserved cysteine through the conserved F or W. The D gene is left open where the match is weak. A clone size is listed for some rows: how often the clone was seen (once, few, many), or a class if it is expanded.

TGCGCCACTAGATGCGATGAGCAGTTCTTC CATRCDEQFF NA TRBJ2-1 NA TRBV4-3
TGTGCCAGCAGCCGAAACAGGGAACGCACTGAAGCTTTCTTT CASSRNRERTEAFF NA TRBJ1-1 NA TRBV13
TGTGCCTGGAGCGGACTAGCGGGAGGGTATGAGCAGTTCTTC CAWSGLAGGYEQFF once TRBJ2-1 TRBD2 TRBV30
TGTGCCAGCTCCCAAGGGAGGGAGCGGGGCAATGAGCAGTTCTTC CASSQGRERGNEQFF NA TRBJ2-1 TRBD2 TRBV7-3
TGCGCCAGCAGCTTGGCTAGCGGGGCGTACAATGAGCAGTTCTTC CASSLASGAYNEQFF NA TRBJ2-1 TRBD2 TRBV5-1
TGTGCCAGCAGTGCCCCACCACTAGGCAATGAGCAGTTCTTC CASSAPPLGNEQFF NA TRBJ2-1 NA TRBV6-5
TGTGCCAGCAGCAAAGGGTACAGGGGATATGGCTACACCTTC CASSKGYRGYGYTF NA TRBJ1-2 NA TRBV21-1
TGTGCCAGCAGCCAATTAGCGGGAGTGCGGGATGAGCAGTTCTTC CASSQLAGVRDEQFF NA TRBJ2-1 TRBD2 TRBV7-6
TGTGCCAGCTCCTACAGGGGCCGCGAGGAGACCCAGTACTTC CASSYRGREETQYF NA TRBJ2-5 TRBD1 TRBV18
TGTGCCAGCAGTTCTACGGGACAGACCTACGAGCAGTACTTC CASSSTGQTYEQYF NA TRBJ2-7 TRBD1 TRBV28
TGTGCTAGTGGTTTGCTTACCTTTCTAGGGGAGAACACTGAAGCTTTCTTT CASGLLTFLGENTEAFF NA TRBJ1-1 NA TRBV12-5
TGTGCCAGCAGTTTACGCTGGGGGGGAGCCAAAGGCTACACCTTC CASSLRWGGAKGYTF once TRBJ1-2 NA TRBV6-5
TGTGCCAGCAGTCGACACAGGGGTGGGGAGCAGTACTTC CASSRHRGGEQYF NA TRBJ2-7 TRBD1 TRBV27
TGCGCCAGCAGTGAGCGACAGGGGGCGGTGGAGACCCAGTACTTC CASSERQGAVETQYF few TRBJ2-5 TRBD1 TRBV10-2
TGTGCCAGCCTCGGCGGGAGGTTGACTGCCGGGGAGCTGTTTTTT CASLGGRLTAGELFF NA TRBJ2-2 TRBD2 TRBV7-2
TGCAGCGTTGAGCAGGGATCGTGGAACACTGAAGCTTTCTTT CSVEQGSWNTEAFF NA TRBJ1-1 NA TRBV29-1
TGTGCCAGCTCACTCCTTCCAGGGACAGAGAACACTGAAGCTTTCTTT CASSLLPGTENTEAFF NA TRBJ1-1 TRBD1 TRBV18
TGTGCCAGCTCACCAAAGCGGACGGTCTCTGGAAACACCATATATTTT CASSPKRTVSGNTIYF once TRBJ1-3 NA TRBV18
TGCGCCAGCAGCCAAGACCCAGGGGGCGGCGAGACAGATACGCAGTATTTT CASSQDPGGGETDTQYF NA TRBJ2-3 TRBD1 TRBV4-1
TGCGCCAGCAGCCTGGGACTAGCGGGCAATGAGCAGTTCTTC CASSLGLAGNEQFF NA TRBJ2-1 TRBD2 TRBV4-3
TGCGCCAGCAGCCAAGTATGGCAGGGCAATCAGCCCCAGCATTTT CASSQVWQGNQPQHF NA TRBJ1-5 NA TRBV4-1
TGTGCCAGCTCACCCCAACGGGGAAACACTGAAGCTTTCTTT CASSPQRGNTEAFF NA TRBJ1-1 NA TRBV18
TGTGCCTGGAGTGTCAGGGAGGGACTAGCGGGAAGCTCCTACAATGAGCAGTTCTTC CAWSVREGLAGSSYNEQFF NA TRBJ2-1 TRBD2 TRBV30
TGTGCCAGTAGTAGGACCGGGGACAGGGAGAACACCTTC CASSRTGDRENTF NA TRBJ1-2 TRBD1 TRBV19
TGTGCCAGCAGTTTGCGCCTGTATGGCTACACCTTC CASSLRLYGYTF NA TRBJ1-2 NA TRBV28
TGTGCCAGCACCGGGCTTTCGGACAAGAACACCGGGGAGCTGTTTTTT CASTGLSDKNTGELFF NA TRBJ2-2 NA TRBV5-6
TGTGCCAGTAGTATTTCCTCCCGCACAGATACGCAGTATTTT CASSISSRTDTQYF NA TRBJ2-3 NA TRBV19
TGTGCCAGCAGCTCAACACCGAACATGAACACTGAAGCTTTCTTT CASSSTPNMNTEAFF NA TRBJ1-1 NA TRBV7-2
TGTGCCAGCAGCCAAAGGGGGGGCCGGCGTTCTGAAGCTTTCTTT CASSQRGGRRSEAFF NA TRBJ1-1 NA TRBV7-2
TGTGCCAGCAGTTCCCTGACAGAACGGACCACTGAAGCTTTCTTT CASSSLTERTTEAFF NA TRBJ1-1 NA TRBV27
TGTGCCAGCAGTGAAAAAGGACAGGGGTTTGTAGGGCAGTTCTTC CASSEKGQGFVGQFF NA TRBJ2-1 TRBD1 TRBV25-1
TGTGCCAGCAGCAGGGAAGATGAAAAACTGTTTTTT CASSREDEKLFF NA TRBJ1-4 NA TRBV2
TGTGCCAGCAGCTTGGAACGCGGCAATGAGCAGTTCTTC CASSLERGNEQFF NA TRBJ2-1 NA TRBV5-5
TGTGCCAGCTCACCAGCGGCGGGAGGAAACACCATATATTTT CASSPAAGGNTIYF once TRBJ1-3 NA TRBV18
TGTGCCAGCTCAGTTCAGGGAAGCTCCTACAATGAGCAGTTCTTC CASSVQGSSYNEQFF NA TRBJ2-1 NA TRBV18
TGTGCCAGCAGCCAGACAACTCTCCGGGGCGAGCAGTACTTC CASSQTTLRGEQYF NA TRBJ2-7 NA TRBV5-5
TGTGCCAGCAGTTTCGGAGGAAGGTCAGATACGCAGTATTTT CASSFGGRSDTQYF NA TRBJ2-3 NA TRBV28
TGCAGCGTTGATCCGCGTAAAGGACAATTCCTGAACACTGAAGCTTTCTTT CSVDPRKGQFLNTEAFF NA TRBJ1-1 NA TRBV29-1
TGTGCCAGCTCTTACGGACAGGCTAACTATGGCTACACCTTC CASSYGQANYGYTF few TRBJ1-2 TRBD1 TRBV18
TGCAGCGTTGAAGACCGGGACTACGGTGGCTACACCTTC CSVEDRDYGGYTF once TRBJ1-2 NA TRBV29-1
TGTGCCAGTAGAAAACCGGGACAGGGCGATGAAAAACTGTTTTTT CASRKPGQGDEKLFF NA TRBJ1-4 TRBD1 TRBV19
TGTGCCAGCAGTGCACTCTTCCCTAACTATGGCTACACCTTC CASSALFPNYGYTF NA TRBJ1-2 NA TRBV6-6
TGTGCCAGCCACAGGGCACAAGGGGGGGGGCCCCAGCATTTT CASHRAQGGGPQHF once TRBJ1-5 NA TRBV6-6
TGTGCCGGCCACAGGACAGTGCCTAATCAGCCCCAGCATTTT CAGHRTVPNQPQHF NA TRBJ1-5 NA TRBV28